This T cell receptor (beta chain) is from a study of tumor-infiltrating lymphocytes in primary liver carcinoma. As for the study in general: The yield of productive TCRbeta reads per sample was roughly 3.5 to 7.5 million and was similar across tissue types. Whole-study findings and limits: Detection in all five tumor regions applied to only about 7.5-24% of top clones.

Both RNA and DNA were isolated together from about 20-30 mg of bulk tissue that had not been sorted. Patients had chronic HBV infection and were treatment-naive. A remark on this clonotype: What it recognizes is unknown. Germline is not matched at one junction end, which may reflect a read error.

From approximately 530 ng of total RNA, TCR beta-specific cDNA was reverse-transcribed using a constant-region primer. Three nested multiplex PCR rounds, a slightly modified ARM-PCR method, built the TCR beta libraries. A C-beta reverse primer and TRBV1-TRBV30 forward primers served in each of the first two PCR rounds, at 10 cycles apiece. Each CDR3 protein gets one entry after TCRdb re-called the multiplex PCR reads with MiXCR. The sample shows more than 55,000 distinct CDR3 sequences, 55% to 75% of them seen only once. This CDR3 is 12 amino acids long. Per the germline V gene, CDR1 is SQVTM and CDR2 is ANQGSEA.

This clonotype was obtained from a man in his forties with primary liver carcinoma and hepatitis B virus infection. The chain uses TRBV29-1 and TRBJ2-1; D might be TRBD1 or TRBD2, each matching 6 bases. Sequencing input: liver tumor tissue from sampling region 2. The subset is: tumor region T2, inferior pole. CDR3 coding DNA: TGCAGCCTCCTACAGGGAGGCAATGAGCAGTCCTTC. Encoded protein: CSLLQGGNEQSF.